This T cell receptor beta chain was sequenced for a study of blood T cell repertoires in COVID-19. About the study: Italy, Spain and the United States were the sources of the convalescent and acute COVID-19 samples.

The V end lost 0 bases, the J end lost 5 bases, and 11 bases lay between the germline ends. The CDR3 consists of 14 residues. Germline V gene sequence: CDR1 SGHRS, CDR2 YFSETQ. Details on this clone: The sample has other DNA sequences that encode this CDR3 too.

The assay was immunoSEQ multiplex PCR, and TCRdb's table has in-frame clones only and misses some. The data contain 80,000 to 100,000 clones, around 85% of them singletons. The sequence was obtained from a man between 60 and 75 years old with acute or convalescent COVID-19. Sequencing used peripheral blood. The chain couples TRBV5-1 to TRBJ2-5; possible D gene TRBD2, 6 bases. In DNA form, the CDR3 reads TGCGCCAGCAGCTTGGATTCTCGGGGGGAGACCCAGTACTTC. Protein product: CASSLDSRGETQYF. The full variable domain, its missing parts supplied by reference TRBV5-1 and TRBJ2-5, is KAGVTQTPRYLIKTRGQQVTLSCSPISGHRSVSWYQQTPGQGLQFLFEYFSETQRNKGNFPGRFSGRQFSNSRSEMNVSTLELGDSALYLCASSLDSRGETQYFGPGTRLLVL.